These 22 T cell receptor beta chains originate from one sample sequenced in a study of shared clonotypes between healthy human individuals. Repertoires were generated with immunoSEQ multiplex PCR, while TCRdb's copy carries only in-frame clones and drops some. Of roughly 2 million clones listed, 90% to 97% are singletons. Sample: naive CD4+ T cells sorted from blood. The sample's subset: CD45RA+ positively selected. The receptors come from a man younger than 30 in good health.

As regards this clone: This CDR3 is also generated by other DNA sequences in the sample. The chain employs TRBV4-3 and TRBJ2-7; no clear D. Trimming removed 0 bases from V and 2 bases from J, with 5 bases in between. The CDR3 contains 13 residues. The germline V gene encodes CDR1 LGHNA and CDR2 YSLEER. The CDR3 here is CASSQETAYEQYF. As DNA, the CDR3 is TGCGCCAGCAGCCAAGAGACGGCCTACGAGCAGTACTTC.

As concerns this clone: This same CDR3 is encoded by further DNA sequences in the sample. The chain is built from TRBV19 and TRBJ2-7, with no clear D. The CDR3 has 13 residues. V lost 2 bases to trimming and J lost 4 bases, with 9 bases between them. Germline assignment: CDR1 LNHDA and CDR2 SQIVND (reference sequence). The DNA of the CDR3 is TGTGCCAGTAGTATATTGGTGGGTTACGAGCAGTACTTC. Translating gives CASSILVGYEQYF.

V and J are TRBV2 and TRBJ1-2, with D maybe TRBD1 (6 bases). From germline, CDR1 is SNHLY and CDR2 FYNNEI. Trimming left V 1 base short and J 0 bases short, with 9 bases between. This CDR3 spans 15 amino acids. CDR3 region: CASSEEQGSNYGYTF. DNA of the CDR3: TGTGCCAGCAGTGAAGAACAGGGTTCTAACTATGGCTACACCTTC.

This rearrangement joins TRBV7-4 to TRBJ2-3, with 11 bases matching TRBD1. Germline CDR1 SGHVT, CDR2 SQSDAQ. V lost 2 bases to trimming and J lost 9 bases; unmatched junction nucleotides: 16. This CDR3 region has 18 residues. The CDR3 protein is CASSLLRDRGIPSGTQYF. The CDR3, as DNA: TGTGCCAGCAGCTTACTCCGGGACAGGGGGATCCCCAGTGGGACGCAGTATTTT. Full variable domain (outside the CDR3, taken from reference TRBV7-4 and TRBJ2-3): GAGVSQSPRYKVAKRGRDVALRCDSISGHVTLYWYRQTLGQGSEVLTYSQSDAQRDKSGRPSGRFSAERPERSVSTLKIQRTEQGDSAVYLCASSLLRDRGIPSGTQYFGPGTRLTVL.

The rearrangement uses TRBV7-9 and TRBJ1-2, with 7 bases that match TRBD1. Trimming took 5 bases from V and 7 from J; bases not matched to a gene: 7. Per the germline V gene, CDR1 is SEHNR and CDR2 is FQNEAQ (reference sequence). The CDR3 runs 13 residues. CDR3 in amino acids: CASSTGQLFGYTF. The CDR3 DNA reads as TGTGCCAGCAGCACGGGACAGCTCTTTGGCTACACCTTC.

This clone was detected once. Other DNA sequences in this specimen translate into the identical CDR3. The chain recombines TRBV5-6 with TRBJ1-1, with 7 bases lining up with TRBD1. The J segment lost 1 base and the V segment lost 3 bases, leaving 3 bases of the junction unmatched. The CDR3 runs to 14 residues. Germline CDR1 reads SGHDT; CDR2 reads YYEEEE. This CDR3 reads CASSSGQANTEAFF. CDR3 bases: TGTGCCAGCAGCTCAGGACAGGCGAACACTGAAGCTTTCTTT.

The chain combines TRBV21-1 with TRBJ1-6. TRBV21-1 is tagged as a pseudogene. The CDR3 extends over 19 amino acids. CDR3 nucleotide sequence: TGTGCCAGCAGCAAAGTTTGCCGGGTGTGGAGGGGGGAGGATTCACCCCTCCACTTT. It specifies CASSKVCRVWRGEDSPLHF.

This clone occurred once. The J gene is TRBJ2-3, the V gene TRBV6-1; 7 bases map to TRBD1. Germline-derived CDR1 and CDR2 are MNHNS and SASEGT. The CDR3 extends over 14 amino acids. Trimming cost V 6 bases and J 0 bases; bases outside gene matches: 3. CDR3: CASSRQGSTDTQYF. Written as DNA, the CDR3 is TGTGCCAGCAGCAGACAGGGAAGCACAGATACGCAGTATTTT.

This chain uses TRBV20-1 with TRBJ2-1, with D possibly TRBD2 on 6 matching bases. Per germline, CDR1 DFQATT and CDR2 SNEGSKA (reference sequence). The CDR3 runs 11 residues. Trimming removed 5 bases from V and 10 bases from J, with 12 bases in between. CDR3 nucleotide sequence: TGCAGTGCTGACCGGACTACCGAGCAGTTCTTC. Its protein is CSADRTTEQFF.

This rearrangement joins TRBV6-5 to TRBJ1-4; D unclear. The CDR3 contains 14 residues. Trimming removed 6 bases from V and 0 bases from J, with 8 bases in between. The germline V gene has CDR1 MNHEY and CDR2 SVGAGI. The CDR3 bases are TGTGCCAGCAGGCGAATTACAACTAATGAAAAACTGTTTTTT. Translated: CASRRITTNEKLFF.

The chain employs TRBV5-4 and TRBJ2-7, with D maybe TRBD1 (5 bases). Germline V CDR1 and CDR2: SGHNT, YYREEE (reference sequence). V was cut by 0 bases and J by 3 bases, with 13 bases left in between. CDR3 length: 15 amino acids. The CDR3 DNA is TGTGCCAGCAGCTTGGGCCCAGACAGCCACTACGAGCAGTACTTC. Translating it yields CASSLGPDSHYEQYF.

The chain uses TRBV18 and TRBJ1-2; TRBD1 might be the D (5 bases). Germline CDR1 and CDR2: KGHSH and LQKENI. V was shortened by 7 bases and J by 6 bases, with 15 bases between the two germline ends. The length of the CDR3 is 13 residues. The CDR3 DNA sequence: TGTGCCAGCTACTCAGGGACTTTCGATGGCTACACCTTC. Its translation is CASYSGTFDGYTF.

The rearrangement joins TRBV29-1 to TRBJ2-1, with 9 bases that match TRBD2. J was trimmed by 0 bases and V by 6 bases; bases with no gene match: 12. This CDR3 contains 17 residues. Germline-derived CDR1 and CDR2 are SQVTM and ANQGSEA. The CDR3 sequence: CSVRGLAGPSSYNEQFF. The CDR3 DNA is TGCAGCGTCAGAGGGCTAGCGGGGCCGTCCTCCTACAATGAGCAGTTCTTC.

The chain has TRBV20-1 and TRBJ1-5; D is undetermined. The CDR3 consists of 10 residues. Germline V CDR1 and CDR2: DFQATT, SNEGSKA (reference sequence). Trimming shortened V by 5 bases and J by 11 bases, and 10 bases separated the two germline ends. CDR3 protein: CSAQGQAQHF. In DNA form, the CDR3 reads TGCAGTGCTCAAGGGCAGGCCCAGCATTTT.

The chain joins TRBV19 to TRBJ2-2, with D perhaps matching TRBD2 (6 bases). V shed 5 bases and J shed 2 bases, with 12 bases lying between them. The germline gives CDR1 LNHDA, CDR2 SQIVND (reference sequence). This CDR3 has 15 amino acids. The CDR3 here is CASSLAPHNTGELFF. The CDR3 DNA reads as TGTGCCAGTAGTCTAGCGCCCCACAACACCGGGGAGCTGTTTTTT. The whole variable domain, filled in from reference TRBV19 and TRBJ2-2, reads DGGITQSPKYLFRKEGQNVTLSCEQNLNHDAMYWYRQDPGQGLRLIYYSQIVNDFQKGDIAEGYSVSREKKESFPLTVTSAQKNPTAFYLCASSLAPHNTGELFFGEGSRLTVL.

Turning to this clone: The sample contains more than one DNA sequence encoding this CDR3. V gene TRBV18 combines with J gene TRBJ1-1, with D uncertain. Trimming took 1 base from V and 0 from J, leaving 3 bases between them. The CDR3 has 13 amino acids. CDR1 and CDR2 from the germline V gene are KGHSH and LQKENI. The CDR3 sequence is CASSPRMNTEAFF. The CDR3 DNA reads TGTGCCAGCTCACCACGGATGAACACTGAAGCTTTCTTT.

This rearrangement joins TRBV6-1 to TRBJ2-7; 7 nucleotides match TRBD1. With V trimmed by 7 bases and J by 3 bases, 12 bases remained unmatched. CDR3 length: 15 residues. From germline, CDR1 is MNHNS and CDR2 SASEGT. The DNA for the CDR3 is TGTGCCAGCACCCGAGTGGGGACAGACTACTACGAGCAGTACTTC. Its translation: CASTRVGTDYYEQYF.

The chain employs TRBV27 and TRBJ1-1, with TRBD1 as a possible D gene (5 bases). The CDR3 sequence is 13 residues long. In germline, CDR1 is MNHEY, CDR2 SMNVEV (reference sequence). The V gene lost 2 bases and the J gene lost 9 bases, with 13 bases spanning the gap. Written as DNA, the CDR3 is TGTGCCAGCAGTTTAAGAGGGGAATGGAAAGCTTTCTTT. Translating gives CASSLRGEWKAFF.

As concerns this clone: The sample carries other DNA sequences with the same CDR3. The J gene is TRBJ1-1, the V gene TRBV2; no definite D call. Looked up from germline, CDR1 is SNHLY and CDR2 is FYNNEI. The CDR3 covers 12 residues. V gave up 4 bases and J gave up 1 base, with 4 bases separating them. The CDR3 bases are TGTGCCAGCAGTGTAGGGAACACTGAAGCTTTCTTT. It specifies CASSVGNTEAFF.

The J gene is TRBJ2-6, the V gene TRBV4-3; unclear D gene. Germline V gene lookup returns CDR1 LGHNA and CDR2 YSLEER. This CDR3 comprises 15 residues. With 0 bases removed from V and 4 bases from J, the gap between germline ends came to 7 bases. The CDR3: CASSQEVTGANVLTF. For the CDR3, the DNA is TGCGCCAGCAGCCAAGAGGTAACGGGGGCCAACGTCCTGACTTTC.

The CDR3 DNA sequence: TGTGCCAGCAGCTCGCGTTTGGACACCTCCTACGAGCAGTACTTC. Amino acid sequence: CASSSRLDTSYEQYF. V gene TRBV7-9 combines with J gene TRBJ2-7, with D perhaps matching TRBD1 (5 bases). This CDR3 has 15 amino acids. Germline loops: CDR1 SEHNR, CDR2 FQNEAQ (reference sequence). V was clipped by 4 bases and J by 0 bases, with 13 bases between them.

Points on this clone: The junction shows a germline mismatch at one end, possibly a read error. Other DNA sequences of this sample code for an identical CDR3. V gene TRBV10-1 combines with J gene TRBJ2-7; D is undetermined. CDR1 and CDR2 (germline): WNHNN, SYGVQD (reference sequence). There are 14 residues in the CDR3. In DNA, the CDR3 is TGCGCTAGCAGTGCACAGAGGAGCTCCTACGAGCAGTACTTC. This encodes CASSAQRSSYEQYF.